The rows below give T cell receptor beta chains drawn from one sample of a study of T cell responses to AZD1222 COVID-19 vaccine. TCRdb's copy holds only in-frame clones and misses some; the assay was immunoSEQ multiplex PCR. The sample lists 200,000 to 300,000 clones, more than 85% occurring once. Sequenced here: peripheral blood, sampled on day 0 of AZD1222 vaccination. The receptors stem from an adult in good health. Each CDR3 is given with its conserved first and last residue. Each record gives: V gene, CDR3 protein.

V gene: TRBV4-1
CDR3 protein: CASSQTGNVDQPQHF

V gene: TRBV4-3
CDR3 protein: CASAFLKGGTDTQYF

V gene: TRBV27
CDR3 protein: CASSLGGRGGSPLHF

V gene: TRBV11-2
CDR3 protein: CASSAGTDPWTQYF

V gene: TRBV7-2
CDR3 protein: CASSLARTEVGEAFF

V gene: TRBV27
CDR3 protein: CASSYLLGASYEQYF

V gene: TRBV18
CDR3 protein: CASSPSTGAPRAQHF

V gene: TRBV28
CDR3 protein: CASRLNSPLHF

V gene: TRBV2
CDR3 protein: CASNRKLAVGGNTIYF

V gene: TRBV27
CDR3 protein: CASSWGEYQPQHF

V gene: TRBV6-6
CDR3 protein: CASSYSGRYTGVEQYF

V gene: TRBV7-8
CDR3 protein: CASSQRATYEQYF

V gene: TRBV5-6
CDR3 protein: CASHWGGLSYEQYF